This T cell receptor (beta chain) was identified in a study of cytomegalovirus exposure and HLA in healthy donors. The PCR employed 60 Vbeta primers together with 13 Jbeta primers. The method was immunoSEQ multiplex PCR; TCRdb's version includes in-frame clones alone and lacks a portion of them. The data show 180,000 or so clones, with 76% seen just once and 0.65% to 0.85% held by the top ten. From germline, CDR1 is WSHSY and CDR2 SAAADI. The CDR3 has 12 amino acids. V was cut by 2 bases and J by 7 bases, with 9 bases left in between. This sequence originates from a female donor in good health and CMV-seronegative. The sample comprised PBMCs. This rearrangement joins TRBV10-2 to TRBJ2-7, with D perhaps TRBD1 (5 bases). The CDR3 loop is CASSEGPGEQYF. The CDR3 DNA reads as TGCGCCAGCAGTGAGGGCCCAGGGGAGCAGTACTTC.